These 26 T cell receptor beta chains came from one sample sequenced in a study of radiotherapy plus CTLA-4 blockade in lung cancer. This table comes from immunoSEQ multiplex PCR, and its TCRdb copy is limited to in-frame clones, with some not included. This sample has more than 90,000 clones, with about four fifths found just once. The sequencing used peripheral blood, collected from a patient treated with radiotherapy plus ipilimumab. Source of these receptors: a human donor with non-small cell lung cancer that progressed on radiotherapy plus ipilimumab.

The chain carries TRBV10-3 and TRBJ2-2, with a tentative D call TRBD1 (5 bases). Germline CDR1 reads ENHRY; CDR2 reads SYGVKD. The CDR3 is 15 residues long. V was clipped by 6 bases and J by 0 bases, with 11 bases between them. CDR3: CAISKGVANTGELFF. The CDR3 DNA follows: TGTGCCATCAGCAAAGGGGTAGCGAACACCGGGGAGCTGTTTTTT.

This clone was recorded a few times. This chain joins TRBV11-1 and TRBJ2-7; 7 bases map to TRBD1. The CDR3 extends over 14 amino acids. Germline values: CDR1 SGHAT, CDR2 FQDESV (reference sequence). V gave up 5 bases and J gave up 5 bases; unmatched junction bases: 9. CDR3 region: CASSVGTGTDEQYF. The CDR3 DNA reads TGTGCCAGCAGCGTCGGGACCGGGACAGACGAGCAGTACTTC.

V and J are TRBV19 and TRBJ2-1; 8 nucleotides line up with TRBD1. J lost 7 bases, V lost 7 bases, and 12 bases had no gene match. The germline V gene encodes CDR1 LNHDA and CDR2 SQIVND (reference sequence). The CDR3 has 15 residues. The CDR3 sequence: CASKVDRVVGNEQFF. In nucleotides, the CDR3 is TGTGCCAGTAAGGTGGACAGGGTAGTTGGTAATGAGCAGTTCTTC.

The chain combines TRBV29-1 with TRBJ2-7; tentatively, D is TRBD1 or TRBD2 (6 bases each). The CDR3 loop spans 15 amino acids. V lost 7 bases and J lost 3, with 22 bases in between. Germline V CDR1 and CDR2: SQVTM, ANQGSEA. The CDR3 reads CSARRGAERNYEQYF. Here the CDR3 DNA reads TGCAGCGCCCGAAGGGGGGCAGAACGAAACTACGAGCAGTACTTC.

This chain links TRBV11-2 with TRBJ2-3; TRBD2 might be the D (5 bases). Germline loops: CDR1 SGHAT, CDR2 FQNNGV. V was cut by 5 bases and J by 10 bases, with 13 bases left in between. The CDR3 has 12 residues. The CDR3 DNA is TGTGCCAGCAGCCTGACGGGGATCCCGCAGTATTTT. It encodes CASSLTGIPQYF.

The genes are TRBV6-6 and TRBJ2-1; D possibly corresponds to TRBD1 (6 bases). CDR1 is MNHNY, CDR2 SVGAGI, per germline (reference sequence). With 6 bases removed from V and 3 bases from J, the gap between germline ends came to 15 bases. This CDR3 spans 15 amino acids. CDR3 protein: CASSREQGDYNEQFF. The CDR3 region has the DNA TGTGCCAGCAGCCGGGAACAGGGTGACTACAATGAGCAGTTCTTC.

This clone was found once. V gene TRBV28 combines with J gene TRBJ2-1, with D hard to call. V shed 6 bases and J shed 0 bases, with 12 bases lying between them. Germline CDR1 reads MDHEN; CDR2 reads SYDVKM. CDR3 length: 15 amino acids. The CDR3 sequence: CASRKTRYSYNEQFF. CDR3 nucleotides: TGTGCCAGCAGAAAAACAAGGTACTCCTACAATGAGCAGTTCTTC.

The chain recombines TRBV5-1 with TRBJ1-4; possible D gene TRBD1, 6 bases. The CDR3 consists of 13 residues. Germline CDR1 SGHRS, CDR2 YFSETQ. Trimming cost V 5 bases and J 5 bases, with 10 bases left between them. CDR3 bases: TGCGCCAGCAGAAGGGACATAAATGAAAAACTGTTTTTT. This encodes CASRRDINEKLFF.

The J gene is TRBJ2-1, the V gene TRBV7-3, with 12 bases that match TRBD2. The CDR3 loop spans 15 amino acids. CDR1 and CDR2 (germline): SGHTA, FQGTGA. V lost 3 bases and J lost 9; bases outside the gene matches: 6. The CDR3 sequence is CASSLRLAGVGEQFF. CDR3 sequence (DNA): TGTGCCAGCAGCTTGAGACTAGCGGGAGTGGGTGAGCAGTTCTTC.

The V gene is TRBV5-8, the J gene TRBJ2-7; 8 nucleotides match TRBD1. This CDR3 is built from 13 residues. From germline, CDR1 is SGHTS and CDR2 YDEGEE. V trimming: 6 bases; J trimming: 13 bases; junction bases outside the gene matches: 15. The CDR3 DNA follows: TGTGCCAGCACCATTGTCCCGGGACAGGTTTCATACGTC. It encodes CASTIVPGQVSYV.

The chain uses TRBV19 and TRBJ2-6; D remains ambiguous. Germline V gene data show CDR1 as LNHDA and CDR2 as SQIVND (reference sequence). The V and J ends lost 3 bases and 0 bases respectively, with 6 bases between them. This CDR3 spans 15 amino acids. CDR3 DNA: TGTGCCAGTAGTATCATCGGCTCTGGGGCCAACGTCCTGACTTTC. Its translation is CASSIIGSGANVLTF.

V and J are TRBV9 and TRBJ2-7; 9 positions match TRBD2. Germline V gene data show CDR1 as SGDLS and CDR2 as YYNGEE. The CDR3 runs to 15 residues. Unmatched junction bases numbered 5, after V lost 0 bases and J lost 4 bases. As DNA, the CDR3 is TGTGCCAGCAGCGTAGGTGCTAGCGGGGATTACGAGCAGTACTTC. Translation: CASSVGASGDYEQYF.

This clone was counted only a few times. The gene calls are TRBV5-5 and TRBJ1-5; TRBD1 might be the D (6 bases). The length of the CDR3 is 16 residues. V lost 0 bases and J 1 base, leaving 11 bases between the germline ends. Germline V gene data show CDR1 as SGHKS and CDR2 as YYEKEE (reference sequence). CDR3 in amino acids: CASSLGEGTSNQPQHF. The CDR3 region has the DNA TGTGCCAGCAGCTTGGGGGAGGGGACAAGCAATCAGCCCCAGCATTTT.

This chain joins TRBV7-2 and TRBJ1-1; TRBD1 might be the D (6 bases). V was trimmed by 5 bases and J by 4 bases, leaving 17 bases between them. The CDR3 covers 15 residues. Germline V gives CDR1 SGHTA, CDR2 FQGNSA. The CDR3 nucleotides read TGTGCCAGCAGCATAGGAGGGGGGGCTGGCACTGAAGCTTTCTTT. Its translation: CASSIGGGAGTEAFF.

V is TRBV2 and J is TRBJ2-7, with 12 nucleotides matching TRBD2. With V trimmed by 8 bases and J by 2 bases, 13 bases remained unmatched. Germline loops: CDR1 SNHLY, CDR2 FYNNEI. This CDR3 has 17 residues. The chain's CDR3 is CASAIASGRAETYEQYF. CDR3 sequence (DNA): TGTGCCAGCGCCATAGCTAGCGGGAGGGCCGAGACCTACGAGCAGTACTTC.

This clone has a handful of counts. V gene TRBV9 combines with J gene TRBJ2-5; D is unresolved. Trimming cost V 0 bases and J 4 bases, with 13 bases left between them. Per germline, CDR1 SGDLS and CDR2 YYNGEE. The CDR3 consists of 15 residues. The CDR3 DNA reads TGTGCCAGCAGCGTAGGAGTCGGCACCGCAGAGACCCAGTACTTC. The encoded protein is CASSVGVGTAETQYF.

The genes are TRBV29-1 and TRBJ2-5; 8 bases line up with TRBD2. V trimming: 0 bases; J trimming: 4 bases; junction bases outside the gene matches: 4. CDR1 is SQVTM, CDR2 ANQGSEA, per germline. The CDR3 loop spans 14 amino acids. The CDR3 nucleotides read TGCAGCGTTGAAGAGGCCCTAGCGGGAGAGACCCAGTACTTC. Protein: CSVEEALAGETQYF.

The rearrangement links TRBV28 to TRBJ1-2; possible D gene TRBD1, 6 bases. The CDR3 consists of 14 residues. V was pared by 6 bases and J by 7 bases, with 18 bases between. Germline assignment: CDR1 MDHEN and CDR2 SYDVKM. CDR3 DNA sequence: TGTGCCAGCAGCACTTATTTACAGGGTGGTGGCTACACCTTC. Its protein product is CASSTYLQGGGYTF.

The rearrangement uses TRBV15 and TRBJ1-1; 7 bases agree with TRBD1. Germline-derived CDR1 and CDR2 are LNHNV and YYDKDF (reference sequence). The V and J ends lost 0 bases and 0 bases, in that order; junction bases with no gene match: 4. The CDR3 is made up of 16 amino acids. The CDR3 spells CATSRDLGTVNTEAFF. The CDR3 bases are TGTGCCACCAGCAGAGATCTTGGGACAGTGAACACTGAAGCTTTCTTT.

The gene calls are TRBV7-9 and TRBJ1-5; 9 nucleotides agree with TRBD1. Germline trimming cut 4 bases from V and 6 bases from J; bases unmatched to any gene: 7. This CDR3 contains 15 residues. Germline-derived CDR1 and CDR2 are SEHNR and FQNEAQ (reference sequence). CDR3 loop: CASSSGTGMGQPQHF. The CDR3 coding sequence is TGTGCCAGCAGCTCGGGGACAGGGATGGGTCAGCCCCAGCATTTT. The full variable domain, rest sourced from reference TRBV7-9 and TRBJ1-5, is DTGVSQNPRHKITKRGQNVTFRCDPISEHNRLYWYRQTLGQGPEFLTYFQNEAQLEKSRLLSDRFSAERPKGSFSTLEIQRTEQGDSAMYLCASSSGTGMGQPQHFGDGTRLSIL.

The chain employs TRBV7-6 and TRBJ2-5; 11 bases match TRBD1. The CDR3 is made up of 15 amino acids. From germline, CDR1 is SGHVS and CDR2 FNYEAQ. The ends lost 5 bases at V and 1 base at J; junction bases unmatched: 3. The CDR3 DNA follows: TGTGCCAGCAGCATGGACAGGGGGCGCCAAGAGACCCAGTACTTC. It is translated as CASSMDRGRQETQYF.

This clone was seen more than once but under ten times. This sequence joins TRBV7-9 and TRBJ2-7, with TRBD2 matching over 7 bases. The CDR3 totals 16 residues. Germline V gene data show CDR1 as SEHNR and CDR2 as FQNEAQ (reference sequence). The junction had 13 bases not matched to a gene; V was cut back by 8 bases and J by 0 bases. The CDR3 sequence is CASALFAGDFSYEQYF. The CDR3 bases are TGTGCCAGCGCTTTGTTCGCGGGGGATTTCTCCTACGAGCAGTACTTC. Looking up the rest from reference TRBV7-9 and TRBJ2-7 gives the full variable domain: DTGVSQNPRHKITKRGQNVTFRCDPISEHNRLYWYRQTLGQGPEFLTYFQNEAQLEKSRLLSDRFSAERPKGSFSTLEIQRTEQGDSAMYLCASALFAGDFSYEQYFGPGTRLTVT.

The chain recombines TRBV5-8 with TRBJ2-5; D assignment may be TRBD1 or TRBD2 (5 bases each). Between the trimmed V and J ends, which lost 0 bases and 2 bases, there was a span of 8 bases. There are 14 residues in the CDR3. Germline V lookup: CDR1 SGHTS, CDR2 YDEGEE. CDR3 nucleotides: TGTGCCAGCAGCTTGGCCTGGGGGCAAGAGACCCAGTACTTC. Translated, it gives CASSLAWGQETQYF. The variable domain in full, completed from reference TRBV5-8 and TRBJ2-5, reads EAGVTQSPTHLIKTRGQQATLRCSPISGHTSVYWYQQALGLGLQFLLWYDEGEERNRGNFPPRFSGRQFPNYSSELNVNALELEDSALYLCASSLAWGQETQYFGPGTRLLVL.

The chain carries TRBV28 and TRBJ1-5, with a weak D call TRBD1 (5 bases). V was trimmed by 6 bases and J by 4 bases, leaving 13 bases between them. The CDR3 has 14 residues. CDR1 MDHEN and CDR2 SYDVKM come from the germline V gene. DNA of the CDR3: TGTGCCAGCAGCGAATCCGGGGGGAATCAGCCCCAGCATTTT. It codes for CASSESGGNQPQHF.

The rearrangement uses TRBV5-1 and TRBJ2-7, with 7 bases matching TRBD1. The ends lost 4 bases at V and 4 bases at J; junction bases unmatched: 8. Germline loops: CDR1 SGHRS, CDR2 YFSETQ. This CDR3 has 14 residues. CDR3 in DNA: TGCGCCAGCAGCCCGGGAACAGGGGAATACGAGCAGTACGTC. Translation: CASSPGTGEYEQYV.

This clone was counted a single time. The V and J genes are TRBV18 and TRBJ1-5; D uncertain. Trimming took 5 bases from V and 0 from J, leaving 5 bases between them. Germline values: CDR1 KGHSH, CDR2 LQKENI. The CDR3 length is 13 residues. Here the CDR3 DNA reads TGTGCCAGCTCATCCGATAGCAATCAGCCCCAGCATTTT. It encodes CASSSDSNQPQHF.